Following are 29 T cell receptor beta chains from one sample sequenced in a study of T cell repertoires and HLA-DP antigens. Using immunoSEQ multiplex PCR, the repertoire was profiled, and TCRdb retains in-frame clones only, with some absent. The sample gives around 90,000 clones, around nine tenths of which show up once; less than 2% is in the top ten. No antigen is known for these receptors. The sequencing input was CD4+ T cells from PBMCs. Source of these receptors: a middle-aged man in good health and CMV-seronegative.

The chain couples TRBV4-3 to TRBJ2-7, with D maybe TRBD2 (6 bases). V dropped 3 bases and J dropped 1 base, with 13 bases sitting between them. Looked up from germline, CDR1 is LGHNA and CDR2 is YSLEER. The CDR3 sequence is 15 residues long. CDR3 DNA sequence: TGCGCCAGCAGCCACGAGCCTGGGGGGTCCTACGAGCAGTACTTC. It is translated as CASSHEPGGSYEQYF.

The chain carries TRBV30 and TRBJ2-3; tentatively, D is TRBD1 (7 bases). This CDR3 has 12 residues. Trimming cost V 4 bases and J 5 bases, with 10 bases left between them. Germline assignment: CDR1 GTSNPN and CDR2 SVGIG (reference sequence). Here the CDR3 reads CAWTGGRDTQYF. CDR3 DNA: TGTGCCTGGACAGGGGGGAGAGATACGCAGTATTTT.

This rearrangement joins TRBV30 to TRBJ1-1, with D possibly TRBD1 on 5 matching bases. V gave up 1 base and J gave up 4 bases, with 19 bases separating them. The CDR3 length is 16 residues. Germline CDR1 is GTSNPN and CDR2 is SVGIG (reference sequence). The CDR3 here is CAWSAPGRGASTEAFF. As DNA, the CDR3 is TGTGCCTGGAGTGCCCCCGGAAGGGGCGCCAGCACTGAAGCTTTCTTT.

This clone came up once. This chain joins TRBV6-5 and TRBJ1-5; 7 bases fit TRBD1. The V gene end was trimmed by 5 bases and the J gene end by 7 bases; junction bases not matched to a gene: 8. This CDR3 spans 14 amino acids. Germline V gene data show CDR1 as MNHEY and CDR2 as SVGAGI. The CDR3 bases are TGTGCCAGCAGTCTAAACAGGGGCCGCCAGCCCCAGCATTTT. Amino acid sequence: CASSLNRGRQPQHF.

The chain couples TRBV7-9 to TRBJ2-3; 9 nucleotides align to TRBD1. The CDR3 length is 14 residues. From germline, CDR1 is SEHNR and CDR2 FQNEAQ (reference sequence). After removal of 3 bases from V and 6 bases from J, the junction contained 4 bases not matched to a gene. The CDR3 DNA sequence: TGTGCCAGCAGCTTGGGACAGGGTTTGGATACGCAGTATTTT. It codes for CASSLGQGLDTQYF.

This rearrangement joins TRBV7-9 to TRBJ1-1; 9 nucleotides match TRBD1. CDR1 is SEHNR, CDR2 FQNEAQ, per germline (reference sequence). Losses at the gene ends were 8 bases for V and 4 bases for J; bases not matched to a gene: 17. The CDR3 is 17 residues long. CDR3 sequence (DNA): TGTGCCAGCGTCTCAGGTCTTAGGACAGGGGTTATCACTGAAGCTTTCTTT. Its translation: CASVSGLRTGVITEAFF.

This clone came up a few times. This chain connects TRBV7-9 to TRBJ1-6, with D possibly TRBD1 on 5 matching bases. CDR3 size: 12 residues. The germline gives CDR1 SEHNR, CDR2 FQNEAQ (reference sequence). Trimming pared 5 bases from V and 9 bases from J, leaving 8 bases between. The CDR3 spells CASSLDSSPLHF. DNA of the CDR3: TGTGCCAGCAGCCTAGACAGTTCACCCCTCCACTTT.

This rearrangement joins TRBV28 to TRBJ2-3, with 8 bases lining up with TRBD2. Germline V gene data show CDR1 as MDHEN and CDR2 as SYDVKM. The junction had 14 bases not matched to a gene; V was cut back by 8 bases and J by 4 bases. This CDR3 is 16 amino acids long. The CDR3 loop is CASPPAGGGKADTQYF. DNA for the CDR3: TGTGCCAGCCCTCCCGCGGGAGGAGGGAAGGCAGATACGCAGTATTTT.

The CDR3 nucleotides read TGTGCCATCAGTGAACAGGGGGGCGGATATAGCAATCAGCCCCAGCATTTT. It codes for CAISEQGGGYSNQPQHF. V is TRBV10-3 and J is TRBJ1-5; 8 nucleotides match TRBD1. This CDR3 region has 17 residues. Germline V gives CDR1 ENHRY, CDR2 SYGVKD. V trimming: 3 bases; J trimming: 0 bases; junction bases outside the gene matches: 7.

The chain combines TRBV5-1 with TRBJ1-1; D perhaps matches TRBD1 (6 bases). Germline V lookup: CDR1 SGHRS, CDR2 YFSETQ. Trimming removed 5 bases from V and 4 bases from J, with 15 bases in between. The CDR3 has 14 residues. CDR3 loop: CASSQGLRGTEAFF. CDR3 nucleotide sequence: TGCGCCAGCAGTCAGGGGCTCCGGGGCACTGAAGCTTTCTTT.

The chain uses TRBV5-1 and TRBJ1-1; D possibly corresponds to TRBD1 (5 bases). The CDR3 loop spans 13 amino acids. Trimming cost V 0 bases and J 4 bases, with 7 bases left between them. Germline V gene sequence: CDR1 SGHRS, CDR2 YFSETQ. The CDR3: CASSLGGITEAFF. CDR3 in DNA: TGCGCCAGCAGCTTGGGGGGCATCACTGAAGCTTTCTTT.

The gene calls are TRBV6-1 and TRBJ1-2; D gene uncertain. This CDR3 has 10 amino acids. Trimming removed 4 bases from V and 5 bases from J, with 2 bases in between. CDR1 is MNHNS, CDR2 SASEGT, per germline. The CDR3 DNA follows: TGTGCCAGCAGTGGATATGGCTACACCTTC. The encoded protein is CASSGYGYTF.

Written as DNA, the CDR3 is TGTGCCAGTAGCCCGCAGCCTAGGAGGGGCTACACCTTC. Translating it yields CASSPQPRRGYTF. The V and J genes are TRBV19 and TRBJ1-2; D remains ambiguous. Per the germline V gene, CDR1 is LNHDA and CDR2 is SQIVND (reference sequence). Trimming stripped 6 bases from V and 8 bases from J, with 16 bases between. CDR3 length: 13 residues. The whole variable domain, remainder taken from reference TRBV19 and TRBJ1-2, is DGGITQSPKYLFRKEGQNVTLSCEQNLNHDAMYWYRQDPGQGLRLIYYSQIVNDFQKGDIAEGYSVSREKKESFPLTVTSAQKNPTAFYLCASSPQPRRGYTFGSGTRLTVV.

V is TRBV14 and J is TRBJ2-1; 7 nucleotides agree with TRBD2. The germline V gene encodes CDR1 SGHDN and CDR2 FVKESK. V shed 0 bases and J 10 bases; nucleotides not matched to a gene: 9. This CDR3 comprises 15 residues. DNA for the CDR3: TGTGCCAGCAGCCAAGAAAAAATCGCGGGAGCCGAGCAGTTCTTC. It encodes CASSQEKIAGAEQFF.

The sample holds one count of this clone. Other DNA sequences of this sample code for an identical CDR3. V is TRBV7-2 and J is TRBJ1-3; perhaps TRBD1 as D (5 bases). The CDR3 is 15 amino acids. Trimming removed 1 base at V and 2 bases at J, with 9 bases between. Germline V CDR1 and CDR2: SGHTA, FQGNSA. In DNA form, the CDR3 reads TGTGCCAGCAGCTTAGATGCAGGGACTGGAAACACCATATATTTT. Protein product: CASSLDAGTGNTIYF.

The rearrangement links TRBV19 to TRBJ2-1, with 9 positions matching TRBD2. Germline trimming cut 1 base from V and 7 bases from J; bases unmatched to any gene: 8. This CDR3 spans 16 amino acids. Germline CDR1 and CDR2: LNHDA and SQIVND (reference sequence). CDR3 bases: TGTGCCAGTAGTATAGCCGGTAGCGGGAGACAGAATGAGCAGTTCTTC. It codes for CASSIAGSGRQNEQFF.

A single count supports this clone. V usage is TRBV2 and J usage is TRBJ2-7; TRBD2 is a possible D gene (6 bases). CDR1 is SNHLY, CDR2 FYNNEI, per germline. The CDR3 has 13 residues. The ends were cut back, 6 bases at V and 6 bases at J, with 15 bases in the middle. CDR3 DNA sequence: TGTGCCAGCAGCCGGGACTCCAAAACCGAGCAGTACTTC. Its protein product is CASSRDSKTEQYF. Based on the CDR3 plus reference TRBV2 and TRBJ2-7, the full variable domain is EPEVTQTPSHQVTQMGQEVILRCVPISNHLYFYWYRQILGQKVEFLVSFYNNEISEKSEIFDDQFSVERPDGSNFTLKIRSTKLEDSAMYFCASSRDSKTEQYFGPGTRLTVT.

The rearrangement uses TRBV30 and TRBJ2-3; D ambiguous. Germline loops: CDR1 GTSNPN, CDR2 SVGIG (reference sequence). Deletions cut 6 bases from V and 9 bases from J, with 16 bases between. The CDR3 runs 12 residues. The CDR3 loop is CACWGYGLTQYF. CDR3 nucleotides: TGTGCCTGTTGGGGTTATGGTTTGACGCAGTATTTT.

CDR3 sequence reads: CASSVGTGGRRMVRETQYF. In DNA form, the CDR3 reads TGTGCCAGCAGCGTAGGGACAGGGGGTCGGAGAATGGTTAGAGAGACCCAGTACTTC. The rearrangement uses TRBV9 and TRBJ2-5; 10 nucleotides line up with TRBD1. Germline CDR1 and CDR2: SGDLS and YYNGEE. The V gene end was trimmed by 0 bases and the J gene end by 4 bases; junction bases not matched to a gene: 15. CDR3 length equals 19 residues.

The V call is TRBV9, the J call TRBJ1-1, with D maybe TRBD1 (5 bases). This CDR3 comprises 15 residues. Germline assignment: CDR1 SGDLS and CDR2 YYNGEE. The V gene lost 0 bases and the J gene lost 2 bases, with 11 bases spanning the gap. The DNA of the CDR3 is TGTGCCAGCAGCGTAGGTCCACAGGCAAACACTGAAGCTTTCTTT. Its protein product is CASSVGPQANTEAFF.

The genes are TRBV28 and TRBJ2-5; 9 bases line up with TRBD2. Per germline, CDR1 MDHEN and CDR2 SYDVKM. Trimming cost V 3 bases and J 12 bases; bases outside gene matches: 8. The CDR3 consists of 13 residues. The CDR3 sequence is CASSLKAGGRKYF. In DNA, the CDR3 is TGTGCCAGCAGTTTGAAAGCGGGAGGCCGAAAGTACTTC.

The rearrangement uses TRBV2 and TRBJ1-5; TRBD1 might be the D (5 bases). The CDR3 contains 13 residues. Between the trimmed V and J ends, which lost 8 bases and 2 bases, there was a span of 10 bases. Germline V gene lookup returns CDR1 SNHLY and CDR2 FYNNEI. The CDR3 is CASGTRGNQPQHF. CDR3 DNA sequence: TGTGCCAGCGGCACCAGGGGCAATCAGCCCCAGCATTTT.

CDR3 loop: CASSIGQGFYEQYF. CDR3 sequence (DNA): TGTGCCAGTAGTATTGGCCAGGGGTTTTACGAGCAGTACTTC. V and J are TRBV19 and TRBJ2-7; a weak D match, TRBD1 (6 bases). The CDR3 length is 14 residues. From germline, CDR1 is LNHDA and CDR2 SQIVND (reference sequence). Trimming removed 3 bases at V and 4 bases at J, with 13 bases between. Using reference TRBV19 and TRBJ2-7 for the parts outside the CDR3, the full variable domain is DGGITQSPKYLFRKEGQNVTLSCEQNLNHDAMYWYRQDPGQGLRLIYYSQIVNDFQKGDIAEGYSVSREKKESFPLTVTSAQKNPTAFYLCASSIGQGFYEQYFGPGTRLTVT.

A note on this clone: A read error may account for a junction end that differs from germline. The sample carries other DNA sequences with the same CDR3. CDR3 amino acids: CAWSAGALDEQYF. DNA of the CDR3: TGTGCCTGGAGTGCAGGGGCTTTGGACGAACAGTACTTC. This chain uses TRBV30 with TRBJ2-7; a possible D gene is TRBD1 (6 bases). CDR1 is GTSNPN and CDR2 is SVGIG in the germline V gene (reference sequence). The CDR3 has 13 amino acids.

The chain joins TRBV18 to TRBJ1-2; D might be TRBD1 (6 bases). The CDR3 loop spans 13 amino acids. Germline assignment: CDR1 KGHSH and CDR2 LQKENI. Trimming took off 4 bases at V and 8 bases at J, with 14 bases between the two ends. The CDR3 DNA reads TGTGCCAGCTCACTAAAGGACAGTCTCGGCTACACCTTC. Amino acids: CASSLKDSLGYTF.

Worth noting for this clone: At the DNA level, this CDR3 is encoded by other sequences in the same sample as well. The chain combines TRBV27 with TRBJ1-5, with 7 bases identical to TRBD1. Trimming removed 5 bases from V and 3 bases from J; junction bases left unmatched: 4. CDR3 size: 14 residues. The germline V gene encodes CDR1 MNHEY and CDR2 SMNVEV (reference sequence). CDR3 sequence: CASSLQGNNQPQHF. In DNA, the CDR3 is TGTGCCAGCAGTCTACAGGGGAACAATCAGCCCCAGCATTTT.

The rearrangement uses TRBV7-2 and TRBJ2-5; 9 bases fit TRBD1. CDR3 length: 16 amino acids. V shed 5 bases, J shed 2 bases, and the junction held 9 bases outside the gene matches. Looked up from germline, CDR1 is SGHTA and CDR2 is FQGNSA. CDR3 coding DNA: TGTGCCAGCAGCCCCGGACAGGGGCCCGTACAAGAGACCCAGTACTTC. This sequence encodes CASSPGQGPVQETQYF.

This rearrangement joins TRBV1 to TRBJ2-7. TRBV1 is noted as a pseudogene. The length of the CDR3 is 13 residues. The CDR3 bases are TGCACCAGCACCCCCAGCAAGTCTACCGAGCAGTACTTC. It specifies CTSTPSKSTEQYF.

This clone came up once. V gene TRBV7-2 combines with J gene TRBJ2-5, with TRBD2 matching 13 bases. V shed 5 bases, J shed 3 bases, and the junction held 9 bases outside the gene matches. This CDR3 is built from 17 residues. CDR1 and CDR2 (germline): SGHTA, FQGNSA. CDR3 amino acids: CASSPRLAGGGKETQYF. CDR3 DNA sequence: TGTGCCAGCAGCCCACGACTAGCGGGGGGCGGGAAAGAGACCCAGTACTTC. The full variable domain, in which reference TRBV7-2 and TRBJ2-5 provide the parts outside the CDR3, is GAGVSQSPSNKVTEKGKDVELRCDPISGHTALYWYRQSLGQGLEFLIYFQGNSAPDKSGLPSDRFSAERTGGSVSTLTIQRTQQEDSAVYLCASSPRLAGGGKETQYFGPGTRLLVL.